The T cell receptor beta chain under discussion was sequenced for a study of spatial heterogeneity in lung cancer. Study details: The study found that TCR transcript counts in tumor regions correlated strongly with a matched bulk RNA-seq T cell module score. Across the raw uncorrected reads, a unique TCR and UMI combination was observed, on average, more than ten times.

By sample share, this clonotype is large. The antigen remains unidentified. One entry per CDR3 protein, called by TCRdb with MiXCR from the 5' RACE reads. The table includes 2,000 to 3,000 distinct CDR3 sequences, more than 15% detected once. The time point denotes: sample taken at primary tumor resection. Overall study findings and caveats: Mutation tallies in tumors tracked expanded intratumoral alpha and beta TCR counts.

The CDR3 totals 18 residues. V was clipped by 0 bases and J by 4 bases; unmatched bases: 14. Germline lookup yields CDR1 WNHNN and CDR2 SYGVQD (reference sequence). The clonotype comes from a male donor with early-stage non-small cell lung cancer. The V and J genes are TRBV10-1 and TRBJ2-5; 7 bases line up with TRBD2. The sample was lung tumor tissue, taken at surgery. The CDR3 nucleotides are TGCGCCAGCAGTGAGTCGGTTGGGGGGGACCCAGGACGAGAGACCCAGTACTTC. Translating gives CASSESVGGDPGRETQYF.